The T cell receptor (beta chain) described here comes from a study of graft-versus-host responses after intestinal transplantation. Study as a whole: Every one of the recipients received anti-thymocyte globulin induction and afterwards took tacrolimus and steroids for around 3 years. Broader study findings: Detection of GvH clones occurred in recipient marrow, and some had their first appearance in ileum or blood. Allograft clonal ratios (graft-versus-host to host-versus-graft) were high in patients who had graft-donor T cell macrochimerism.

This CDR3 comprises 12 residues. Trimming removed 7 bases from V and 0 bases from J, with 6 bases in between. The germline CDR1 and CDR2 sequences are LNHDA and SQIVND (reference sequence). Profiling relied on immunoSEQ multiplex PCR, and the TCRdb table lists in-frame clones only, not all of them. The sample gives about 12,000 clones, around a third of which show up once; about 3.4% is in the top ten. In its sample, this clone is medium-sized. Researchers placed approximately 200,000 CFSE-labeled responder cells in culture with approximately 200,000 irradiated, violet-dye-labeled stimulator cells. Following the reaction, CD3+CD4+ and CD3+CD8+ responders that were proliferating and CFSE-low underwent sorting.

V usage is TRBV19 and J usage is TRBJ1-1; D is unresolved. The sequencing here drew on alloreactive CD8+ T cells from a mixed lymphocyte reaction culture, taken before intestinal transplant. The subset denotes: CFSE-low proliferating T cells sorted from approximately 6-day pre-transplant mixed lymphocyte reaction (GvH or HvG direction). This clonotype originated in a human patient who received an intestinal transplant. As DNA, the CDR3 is TGTGCCAGTACACTCATGAACACTGAAGCTTTCTTT. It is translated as CASTLMNTEAFF.